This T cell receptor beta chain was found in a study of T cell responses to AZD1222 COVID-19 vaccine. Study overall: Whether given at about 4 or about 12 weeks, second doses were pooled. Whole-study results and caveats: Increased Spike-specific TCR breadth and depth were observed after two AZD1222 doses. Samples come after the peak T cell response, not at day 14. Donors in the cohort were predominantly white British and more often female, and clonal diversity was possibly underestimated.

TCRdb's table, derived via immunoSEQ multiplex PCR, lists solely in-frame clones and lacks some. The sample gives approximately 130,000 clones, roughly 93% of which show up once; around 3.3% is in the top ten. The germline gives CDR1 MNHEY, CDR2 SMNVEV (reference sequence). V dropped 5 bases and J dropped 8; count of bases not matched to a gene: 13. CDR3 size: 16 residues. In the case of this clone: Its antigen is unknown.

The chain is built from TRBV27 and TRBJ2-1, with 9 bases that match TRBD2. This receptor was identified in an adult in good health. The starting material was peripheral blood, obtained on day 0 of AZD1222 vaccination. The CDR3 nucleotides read TGTGCCAGCAGTCCATGGGGCAGCGGGAGGCGGGATGAGCAGTTCTTC. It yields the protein CASSPWGSGRRDEQFF.